The 30 T cell receptor beta chains given below trace back to one sample, sequenced in a study of T cell responses to AZD1222 COVID-19 vaccine. TCRdb keeps only in-frame clones here, not all; method: immunoSEQ multiplex PCR. The table includes 45,000 to 55,000 clones, around 80% detected once. This material consisted of peripheral blood, taken on day 0 of AZD1222 vaccination. The receptors here all came from an adult in good health.

This CDR3 reads CASSIPTGMNTGELFF. The CDR3, as DNA: TGTGCCAGCAGCATCCCGACAGGCATGAACACCGGGGAGCTGTTTTTT. The V gene is TRBV7-9, the J gene TRBJ2-2, with TRBD1 as a possible D gene (6 bases). V was trimmed by 5 bases and J by 1 base, leaving 14 bases between them. The CDR3 is 16 residues long. Germline V gene lookup returns CDR1 SEHNR and CDR2 FQNEAQ (reference sequence).

This clone was detected a few times. The chain employs TRBV7-2 and TRBJ1-1; the D is unclear. Germline V lookup: CDR1 SGHTA, CDR2 FQGNSA. The V end was cut by 2 bases, the J end by 11 bases, with 12 bases between. This CDR3 is 12 amino acids long. The CDR3 protein is CASSLFPREAFF. The CDR3 DNA reads as TGTGCCAGCAGCTTATTCCCCCGTGAGGCTTTCTTT. The full variable domain, in which reference TRBV7-2 and TRBJ1-1 provide the parts outside the CDR3, is GAGVSQSPSNKVTEKGKDVELRCDPISGHTALYWYRQSLGQGLEFLIYFQGNSAPDKSGLPSDRFSAERTGGSVSTLTIQRTQQEDSAVYLCASSLFPREAFFGQGTRLTVV.

The chain carries TRBV6-1 and TRBJ2-7; 7 nucleotides align to TRBD2. The CDR3 consists of 15 residues. Germline CDR1 is MNHNS and CDR2 is SASEGT. The trim removed 2 bases at V and 6 bases at J, leaving 10 bases unmatched. The CDR3 coding sequence is TGTGCCAGCAGTGAACTTTCTGGACTAGAGGGCGAGCAGTACTTC. It yields the protein CASSELSGLEGEQYF.

This rearrangement joins TRBV11-1 to TRBJ1-1; perhaps TRBD1 as D (5 bases). CDR3 size: 13 residues. V dropped 3 bases and J dropped 4 bases, with 9 bases sitting between them. The V gene's germline CDR1 is SGHAT and CDR2 FQDESV (reference sequence). CDR3 region: CASSFRGGTEAFF. CDR3 bases: TGTGCCAGCAGCTTCCGGGGGGGCACTGAAGCTTTCTTT.

This chain uses TRBV20-1 with TRBJ1-4; TRBD1 agrees at 7 bases. CDR1 and CDR2 from the germline V gene are DFQATT and SNEGSKA (reference sequence). The ends lost 3 bases at V and 7 bases at J; junction bases unmatched: 5. CDR3 length: 13 residues. CDR3: CSASAGGSEKLFF. CDR3 in DNA: TGCAGTGCTAGTGCAGGGGGTAGTGAAAAACTGTTTTTT.

This clone was counted between two and nine times. The chain uses TRBV27 and TRBJ2-7, with D hard to call. The CDR3 consists of 14 residues. Germline CDR1 is MNHEY and CDR2 is SMNVEV (reference sequence). Trimming shortened V by 6 bases and J by 1 base, and 13 bases separated the two germline ends. The CDR3 coding sequence is TGTGCCAGCAGGGGTTTCGGCTCATCCTACGAGCAGTACTTC. Its translation: CASRGFGSSYEQYF.

The chain is built from TRBV27 and TRBJ1-2; 9 bases map to TRBD1. Germline V gene data show CDR1 as MNHEY and CDR2 as SMNVEV (reference sequence). Trimming took 5 bases from V and 4 from J; bases not matched to a gene: 8. This CDR3 spans 15 amino acids. This CDR3 reads CASSPNGQGSYGYTF. CDR3 nucleotides: TGTGCCAGCAGTCCCAACGGACAGGGGAGCTATGGCTACACCTTC.

V and J are TRBV7-9 and TRBJ1-5; no clear D gene. The CDR3 covers 10 residues. Germline CDR1 is SEHNR and CDR2 is FQNEAQ (reference sequence). This CDR3 is CLASNQPQHF. The DNA for the CDR3 is TGTTTGGCCTCCAATCAGCCCCAGCATTTT.

The J gene is TRBJ1-3, the V gene TRBV18; 8 positions match TRBD1. V lost 3 bases, J lost 4 bases, and 8 bases stayed unmatched. The CDR3 spans 16 residues. Germline V gene data show CDR1 as KGHSH and CDR2 as LQKENI. The CDR3 spells CASSPLRQGQGNTIYF. The CDR3 DNA reads as TGTGCCAGCTCACCCCTACGACAGGGGCAAGGAAACACCATATATTTT.

The chain has TRBV2 and TRBJ2-7; 15 nucleotides align to TRBD2. This CDR3 spans 18 amino acids. CDR1 and CDR2 from the germline V gene are SNHLY and FYNNEI. V dropped 4 bases and J dropped 6; count of bases not matched to a gene: 13. CDR3 DNA: TGTGCCAGCAGTGGGACTAGCGGGAGGGCCTATGAAGACCTCGAGCAGTACTTC. Amino acids: CASSGTSGRAYEDLEQYF.

This sequence joins TRBV7-9 and TRBJ2-7, with 7 bases aligning to TRBD2. Trimming at V came to 7 bases and at J to 2 bases, leaving 8 bases not matched to a gene. Germline CDR1 and CDR2: SEHNR and FQNEAQ (reference sequence). The CDR3 has 14 residues. This CDR3 is CASTRGEKAYEQYF. The CDR3 DNA reads TGTGCCAGCACCCGGGGGGAGAAAGCCTACGAGCAGTACTTC.

This clone has more than one count but fewer than ten. The chain links TRBV13 to TRBJ2-3, with a possible D match to TRBD2 (6 bases). V was shortened by 4 bases and J by 0 bases, with 14 bases between the two germline ends. The germline V gene has CDR1 PRHDT and CDR2 FYEKMQ (reference sequence). The CDR3 covers 16 residues. This CDR3 is CASSSRRGASTDTQYF. CDR3 bases: TGTGCCAGCAGCTCCCGGAGGGGCGCTAGCACAGATACGCAGTATTTT.

The chain uses TRBV14 and TRBJ2-7; 7 bases are a match to TRBD1. There are 14 residues in the CDR3. The germline V gene encodes CDR1 SGHDN and CDR2 FVKESK. V trimming: 6 bases; J trimming: 4 bases; junction bases outside the gene matches: 9. CDR3 coding DNA: TGTGCCAGCAGTCGGGACAGTTGGGGGTACGAGCAGTACTTC. Its protein is CASSRDSWGYEQYF. The full variable domain, with the rest looked up from reference TRBV14 and TRBJ2-7, is EAGVTQFPSHSVIEKGQTVTLRCDPISGHDNLYWYRRVMGKEIKFLLHFVKESKQDESGMPNNRFLAERTGGTYSTLKVQPAELEDSGVYFCASSRDSWGYEQYFGPGTRLTVT.

The chain is built from TRBV4-2 and TRBJ1-3, with D unresolved. Trimming removed 1 base from V and 1 base from J, with 11 bases in between. The V gene's germline CDR1 is LGHNA and CDR2 YNFKEQ. This CDR3 has 16 residues. The CDR3 here is CASSQVGSRSGNTIYF. DNA of the CDR3: TGTGCCAGCAGCCAAGTAGGATCCCGGTCTGGAAACACCATATATTTT.

This clone was seen only a few times. The chain couples TRBV7-9 to TRBJ2-5; D may be TRBD1 (6 bases). Looked up from germline, CDR1 is SEHNR and CDR2 is FQNEAQ (reference sequence). V lost 5 bases to trimming and J lost 5 bases, with 15 bases between them. The CDR3 has 14 amino acids. CDR3 DNA sequence: TGTGCCAGCAGCCGAGGGGGTTCCTCGGAGACCCAGTACTTC. Protein product: CASSRGGSSETQYF.

The gene calls are TRBV10-3 and TRBJ2-1, with TRBD2 matching 11 bases. The V and J ends lost 0 bases and 8 bases, in that order; junction bases with no gene match: 6. The CDR3 runs 16 residues. Germline V gene lookup returns CDR1 ENHRY and CDR2 SYGVKD. The CDR3 DNA sequence: TGTGCCATCAGTGAGTCTAGCGGGAGGGCCGGTTATGAGCAGTTCTTC. This translates into CAISESSGRAGYEQFF.

The chain joins TRBV7-9 to TRBJ1-6; TRBD1 agrees at 8 bases. The CDR3 extends over 14 amino acids. In germline, CDR1 is SEHNR, CDR2 FQNEAQ (reference sequence). V was pared by 8 bases and J by 6 bases, with 6 bases of the junction left unmatched. For the CDR3, the DNA is TGTGCCAGCGGGTCCGGGACAGGTAATTCACCCCTCCACTTT. Translated, it gives CASGSGTGNSPLHF.

The V gene is TRBV28, the J gene TRBJ1-2, with a possible D match to TRBD1 (6 bases). The CDR3 is 17 residues long. Looked up from germline, CDR1 is MDHEN and CDR2 is SYDVKM. Deletions cut 4 bases from V and 2 bases from J, with 20 bases between. The CDR3 DNA is TGTGCCAGCAGTTCCGCAGGGGCCGGTTTTAAAAACTATGGCTACACCTTC. It specifies CASSSAGAGFKNYGYTF.

This clone was recorded a few times. This chain joins TRBV4-1 and TRBJ1-5; D gene ambiguous. Germline CDR1 reads MGHRA; CDR2 reads YSYEKL. The CDR3 totals 13 residues. Trimming removed 4 bases from V and 2 bases from J, with 6 bases in between. CDR3 nucleotides: TGCGCCAGCAGCCTAGCGGGCAATCAGCCCCAGCATTTT. Amino acids: CASSLAGNQPQHF.

The gene calls are TRBV19 and TRBJ2-7; possibly TRBD1 for D (5 bases). Germline V gene sequence: CDR1 LNHDA, CDR2 SQIVND (reference sequence). The CDR3 has 11 residues. V was shortened by 8 bases and J by 4 bases, with 9 bases between the two germline ends. The CDR3 here is CASRKGYEQYF. CDR3 DNA: TGTGCCAGTCGAAAGGGGTACGAGCAGTACTTC.

The J gene is TRBJ2-3, the V gene TRBV6-5; TRBD1 matches at 7 bases. CDR1 is MNHEY, CDR2 SVGAGI, per germline. V dropped 2 bases and J dropped 1; count of bases not matched to a gene: 6. There are 16 residues in the CDR3. CDR3 nucleotide sequence: TGTGCCAGCAGTTACGACAGGGCGGTTGGCACAGATACGCAGTATTTT. It yields the protein CASSYDRAVGTDTQYF.

The chain recombines TRBV18 with TRBJ2-1, with D unclear. V gave up 6 bases and J gave up 8 bases, with 14 bases separating them. Per germline, CDR1 KGHSH and CDR2 LQKENI. The CDR3 totals 13 residues. CDR3: CASSPRTTDEQFF. The CDR3 coding sequence is TGTGCCAGCTCCCCCAGGACCACGGATGAGCAGTTCTTC.

V is TRBV6-5 and J is TRBJ2-2; D uncertain. The germline V gene has CDR1 MNHEY and CDR2 SVGAGI. The length of the CDR3 is 14 residues. V was pared by 0 bases and J by 4 bases, with 6 bases between. The CDR3 coding sequence is TGTGCCAGCAGTTACTCCGACTCCACCGGGGAGCTGTTTTTT. This encodes CASSYSDSTGELFF.

The CDR3 region has the DNA TGCGCCAGCAGCCCAATCCATCGGGCCGGGGAGCTGTTTTTT. Its translation: CASSPIHRAGELFF. This chain connects TRBV4-3 to TRBJ2-2; D unresolved. CDR3 length equals 14 residues. The germline V and J ends were trimmed by 4 bases and 6 bases, with 12 bases remaining between them. The germline gives CDR1 LGHNA, CDR2 YSLEER.

The CDR3 nucleotides read TGTGCTAGTGTTCCCCCGGGGGCCGCCGGTGGAAACACCATATATTTT. It specifies CASVPPGAAGGNTIYF. The chain joins TRBV12-5 to TRBJ1-3, with a tentative D call TRBD1 (6 bases). This CDR3 contains 16 residues. The germline V and J ends were trimmed by 7 bases and 3 bases, with 19 bases remaining between them. Germline loops: CDR1 LGHNT, CDR2 FRNRAP.

The gene calls are TRBV7-2 and TRBJ1-2; 7 nucleotides align to TRBD1. Germline lookup yields CDR1 SGHTA and CDR2 FQGNSA. The CDR3 runs to 17 residues. Trimming cost V 4 bases and J 2 bases; bases outside gene matches: 13. The CDR3 protein is CASSSRTGQIINYGYTF. The CDR3 bases are TGTGCCAGCAGCTCTCGAACGGGACAGATTATAAACTATGGCTACACCTTC.

V gene TRBV6-2 or TRBV6-3 combines with J gene TRBJ1-1, with a weak D call TRBD1 (5 bases). The V gene lost 4 bases and the J gene lost 1 base, with 19 bases spanning the gap. CDR3 length: 17 residues. CDR1 MNHEY and CDR2 SVGEGT come from the germline V gene. The CDR3 nucleotides are TGTGCCAGCAGTTTCTCCAGGGTGTCCGGATCGAACACTGAAGCTTTCTTT. As protein: CASSFSRVSGSNTEAFF.

The chain combines TRBV4-3 with TRBJ2-6; no reliable D call. CDR1 and CDR2 (germline): LGHNA, YSLEER. The CDR3 has 14 amino acids. The V and J ends lost 1 base and 0 bases respectively, with 1 base between them. In nucleotides, the CDR3 is TGCGCCAGCAGCCAAGCCTCTGGGGCCAACGTCCTGACTTTC. Translation gives CASSQASGANVLTF.

The chain carries TRBV5-1 and TRBJ2-7; 8 bases align to TRBD1. Trimming took 7 bases from V and 3 from J; bases not matched to a gene: 9. Germline CDR1 and CDR2: SGHRS and YFSETQ. The CDR3 runs 14 residues. CDR3 amino acids: CASSEGDRLYEQYF. DNA of the CDR3: TGCGCCAGCTCCGAGGGGGACAGGCTCTACGAGCAGTACTTC.

The chain joins TRBV19 to TRBJ2-2; 10 bases line up with TRBD1. Germline V gene data show CDR1 as LNHDA and CDR2 as SQIVND (reference sequence). CDR3 length: 15 residues. The J segment lost 6 bases and the V segment lost 3 bases, leaving 4 bases of the junction unmatched. CDR3 loop: CASSIGTGVAGELFF. The DNA of the CDR3 is TGTGCCAGTAGTATCGGGACAGGGGTAGCCGGGGAGCTGTTTTTT.